The sequence of this T cell receptor beta chain was determined in a study of technical replicates of blood from a handful of donors. Data came from immunoSEQ multiplex PCR; TCRdb stores just in-frame clones and leaves some out. There are under 95,000 clones in the sample; 98% occur only once, and around 0.15% lies in the top ten. CDR3 length equals 17 residues. The germline V gene has CDR1 MNHEY and CDR2 SMNVEV (reference sequence). V dropped 1 base and J dropped 5 bases, with 17 bases sitting between them. The rearrangement links TRBV27 to TRBJ1-4; a possible D gene is TRBD1 (6 bases). The sequenced sample consisted of T cells isolated from PBMCs. The receptor comes from a human donor in good health. The CDR3 protein is CASSLYGGLGRNEKLFF. CDR3 in DNA: TGTGCCAGCAGTTTATACGGGGGGCTAGGGCGGAATGAAAAACTGTTTTTT.